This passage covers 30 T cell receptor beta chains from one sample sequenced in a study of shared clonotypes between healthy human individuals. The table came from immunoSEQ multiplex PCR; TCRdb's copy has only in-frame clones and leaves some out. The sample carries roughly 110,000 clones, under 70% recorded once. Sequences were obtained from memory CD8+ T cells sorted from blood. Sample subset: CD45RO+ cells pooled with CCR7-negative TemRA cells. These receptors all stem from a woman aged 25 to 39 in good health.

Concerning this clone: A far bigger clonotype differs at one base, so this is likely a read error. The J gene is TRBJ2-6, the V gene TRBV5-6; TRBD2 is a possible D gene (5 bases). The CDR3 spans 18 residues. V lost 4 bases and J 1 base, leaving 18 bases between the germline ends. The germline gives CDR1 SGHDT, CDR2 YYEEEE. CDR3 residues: CASSQNSHGESGANVLTF. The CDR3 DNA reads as TGTGCCAGCAGCCAAAACAGTCACGGGGAATCTGGGGCCAACGTCCTGACTTTC.

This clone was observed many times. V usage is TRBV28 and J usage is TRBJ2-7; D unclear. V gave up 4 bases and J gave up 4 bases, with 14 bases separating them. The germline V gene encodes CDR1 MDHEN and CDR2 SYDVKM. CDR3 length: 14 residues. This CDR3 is CASSSLNREYEQYF. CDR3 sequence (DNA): TGTGCCAGCAGTTCTTTAAACAGAGAATACGAGCAGTACTTC.

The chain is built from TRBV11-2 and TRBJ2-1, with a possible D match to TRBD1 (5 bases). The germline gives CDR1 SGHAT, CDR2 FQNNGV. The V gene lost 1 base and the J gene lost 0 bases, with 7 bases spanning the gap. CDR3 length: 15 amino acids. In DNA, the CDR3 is TGTGCCAGCAGCTTAGGACAGAGCTCCTACAATGAGCAGTTCTTC. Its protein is CASSLGQSSYNEQFF. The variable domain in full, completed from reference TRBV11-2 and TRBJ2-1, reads EAGVAQSPRYKIIEKRQSVAFWCNPISGHATLYWYQQILGQGPKLLIQFQNNGVVDDSQLPKDRFSAERLKGVDSTLKIQPAKLEDSAVYLCASSLGQSSYNEQFFGPGTRLTVL.

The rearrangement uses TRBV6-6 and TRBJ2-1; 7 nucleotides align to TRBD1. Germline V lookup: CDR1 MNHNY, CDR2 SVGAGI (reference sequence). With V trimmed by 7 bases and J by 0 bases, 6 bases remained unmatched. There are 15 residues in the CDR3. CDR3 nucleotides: TGTGCCAGCACACAGGGGTTCGGCTCCTACAATGAGCAGTTCTTC. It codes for CASTQGFGSYNEQFF.

In DNA form, the CDR3 reads TGTGCCAGCAGTTTGGCCTCAAACCAAGAGACCCAGTACTTC. Protein product: CASSLASNQETQYF. The gene calls are TRBV28 and TRBJ2-5; D is unresolved. The V gene lost 3 bases and the J gene lost 0 bases, with 8 bases spanning the gap. CDR1 and CDR2 from the germline V gene are MDHEN and SYDVKM. This CDR3 has 14 amino acids.

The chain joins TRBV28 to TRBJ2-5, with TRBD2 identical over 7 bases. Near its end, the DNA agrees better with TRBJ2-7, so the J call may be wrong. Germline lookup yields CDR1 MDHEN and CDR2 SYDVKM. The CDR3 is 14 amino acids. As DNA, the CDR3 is TGTGCCAGCAGTTTTTGGGGGGGTCCCTACGAGCAGTACTTC. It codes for CASSFWGGPYEQYF.

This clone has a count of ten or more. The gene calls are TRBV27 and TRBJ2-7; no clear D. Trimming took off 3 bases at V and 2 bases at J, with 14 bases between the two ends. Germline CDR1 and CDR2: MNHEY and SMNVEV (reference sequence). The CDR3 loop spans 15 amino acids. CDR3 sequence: CASSFRPEPAYEQYF. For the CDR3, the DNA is TGTGCCAGCAGTTTTAGGCCCGAGCCCGCCTACGAGCAGTACTTC.

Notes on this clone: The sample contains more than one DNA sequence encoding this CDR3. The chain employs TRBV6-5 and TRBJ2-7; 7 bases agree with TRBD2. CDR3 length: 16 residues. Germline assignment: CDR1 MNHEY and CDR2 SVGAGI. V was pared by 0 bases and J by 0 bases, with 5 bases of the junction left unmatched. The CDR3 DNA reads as TGTGCCAGCAGTTACTCGGGGGGGTCCTCCTCCTACGAGCAGTACTTC. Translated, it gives CASSYSGGSSSYEQYF.

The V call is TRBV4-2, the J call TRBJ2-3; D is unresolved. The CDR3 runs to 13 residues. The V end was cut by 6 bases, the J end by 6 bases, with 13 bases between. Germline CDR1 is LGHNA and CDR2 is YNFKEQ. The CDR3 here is CASSRTVGDTQYF. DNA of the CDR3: TGTGCCAGCAGTCGGACCGTGGGGGATACGCAGTATTTT.

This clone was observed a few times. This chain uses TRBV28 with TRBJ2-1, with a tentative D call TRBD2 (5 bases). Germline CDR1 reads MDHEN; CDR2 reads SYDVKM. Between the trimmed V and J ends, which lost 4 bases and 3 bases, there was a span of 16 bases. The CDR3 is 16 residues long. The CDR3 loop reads CASSSLEGEGYNEQFF. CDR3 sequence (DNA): TGTGCCAGCAGTTCCCTTGAGGGAGAAGGCTACAATGAGCAGTTCTTC.

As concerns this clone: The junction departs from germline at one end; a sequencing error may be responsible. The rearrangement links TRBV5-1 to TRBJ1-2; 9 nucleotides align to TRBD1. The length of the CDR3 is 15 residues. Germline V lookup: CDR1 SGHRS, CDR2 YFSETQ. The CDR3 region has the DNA TGCGCCAGCAGCTTGGGGGACAGGGCTAACGATGGCTACACCTTC. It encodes CASSLGDRANDGYTF.

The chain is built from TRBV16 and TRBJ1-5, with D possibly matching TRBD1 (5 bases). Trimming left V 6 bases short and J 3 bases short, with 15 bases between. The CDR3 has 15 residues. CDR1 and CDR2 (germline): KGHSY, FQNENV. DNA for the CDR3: TGTGCCAGCAGTCCGAGAAGGGGCGACAATCAGCCCCAGCATTTT. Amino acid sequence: CASSPRRGDNQPQHF. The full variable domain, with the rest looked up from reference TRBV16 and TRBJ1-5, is GEEVAQTPKHLVRGEGQKAKLYCAPIKGHSYVFWYQQVLKNEFKFLISFQNENVFDETGMPKERFSAKCLPNSPCSLEIQATKLEDSAVYFCASSPRRGDNQPQHFGDGTRLSIL.

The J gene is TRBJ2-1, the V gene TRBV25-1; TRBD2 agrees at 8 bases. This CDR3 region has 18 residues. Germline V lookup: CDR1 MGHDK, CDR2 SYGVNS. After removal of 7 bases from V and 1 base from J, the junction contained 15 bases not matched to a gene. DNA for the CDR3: TGTGCCAGCATCGAAGGAGCGGGAGTTTTAGAGTCCTACAATGAGCAGTTCTTC. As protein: CASIEGAGVLESYNEQFF.

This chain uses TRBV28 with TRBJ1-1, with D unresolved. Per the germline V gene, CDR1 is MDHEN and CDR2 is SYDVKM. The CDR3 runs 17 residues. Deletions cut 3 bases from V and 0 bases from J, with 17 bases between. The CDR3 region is CASSFLPPGKLNTEAFF. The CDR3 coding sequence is TGTGCCAGCAGTTTTCTGCCGCCAGGCAAGCTGAACACTGAAGCTTTCTTT.

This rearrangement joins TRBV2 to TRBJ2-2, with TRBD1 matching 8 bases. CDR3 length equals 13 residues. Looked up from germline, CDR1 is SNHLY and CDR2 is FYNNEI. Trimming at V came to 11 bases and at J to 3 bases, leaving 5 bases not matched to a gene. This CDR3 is CAGGQGYTGELFF. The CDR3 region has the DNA TGTGCCGGCGGACAGGGTTACACCGGGGAGCTGTTTTTT.

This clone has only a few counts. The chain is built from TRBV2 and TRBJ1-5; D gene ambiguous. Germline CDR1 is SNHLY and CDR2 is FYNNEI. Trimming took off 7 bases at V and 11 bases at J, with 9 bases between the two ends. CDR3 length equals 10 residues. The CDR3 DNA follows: TGTGCCAGCATGGGATCCTCCCAGCATTTT. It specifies CASMGSSQHF.

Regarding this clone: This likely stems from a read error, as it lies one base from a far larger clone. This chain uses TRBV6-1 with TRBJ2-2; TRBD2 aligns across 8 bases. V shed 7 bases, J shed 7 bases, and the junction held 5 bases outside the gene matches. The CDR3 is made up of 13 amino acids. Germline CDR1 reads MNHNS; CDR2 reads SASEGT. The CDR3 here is CASNGRDIGELFF. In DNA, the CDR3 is TGTGCCAGCAACGGGAGGGACATCGGGGAGCTGTTTTTT.

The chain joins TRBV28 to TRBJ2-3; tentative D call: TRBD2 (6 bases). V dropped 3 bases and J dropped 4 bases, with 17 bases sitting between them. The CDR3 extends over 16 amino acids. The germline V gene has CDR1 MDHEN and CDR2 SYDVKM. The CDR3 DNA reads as TGTGCCAGCAGTTTCCTTGGCGGGACCCTCCCAGATACGCAGTATTTT. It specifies CASSFLGGTLPDTQYF. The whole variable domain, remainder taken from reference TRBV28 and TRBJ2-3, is DVKVTQSSRYLVKRTGEKVFLECVQDMDHENMFWYRQDPGLGLRLIYFSYDVKMKEKGDIPEGYSVSREKKERFSLILESASTNQTSMYLCASSFLGGTLPDTQYFGPGTRLTVL.

The CDR3 reads CASSVGQGNNEQFF. The CDR3 coding sequence is TGTGCCAGCAGCGTCGGACAGGGAAACAATGAGCAGTTCTTC. V usage is TRBV7-3 and J usage is TRBJ2-1, with 8 bases fitting TRBD1. The CDR3 runs 14 residues. CDR1 SGHTA and CDR2 FQGTGA come from the germline V gene. V gave up 5 bases and J gave up 5 bases; unmatched junction bases: 5.

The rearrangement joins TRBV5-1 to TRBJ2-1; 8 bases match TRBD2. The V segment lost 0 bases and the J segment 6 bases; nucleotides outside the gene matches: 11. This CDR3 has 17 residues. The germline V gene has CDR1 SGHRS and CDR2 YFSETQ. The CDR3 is CASSLGLGLAGVNEQFF. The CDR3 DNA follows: TGCGCCAGCAGCTTGGGTCTAGGACTAGCAGGGGTCAATGAGCAGTTCTTC.

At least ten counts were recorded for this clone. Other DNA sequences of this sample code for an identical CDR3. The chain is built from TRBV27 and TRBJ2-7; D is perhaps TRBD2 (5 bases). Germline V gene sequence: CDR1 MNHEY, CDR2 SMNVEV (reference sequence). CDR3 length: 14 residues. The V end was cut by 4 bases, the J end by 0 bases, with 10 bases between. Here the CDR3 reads CASSSTGSSYEQYF. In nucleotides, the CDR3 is TGTGCCAGCAGTTCGACGGGGAGCTCCTACGAGCAGTACTTC.

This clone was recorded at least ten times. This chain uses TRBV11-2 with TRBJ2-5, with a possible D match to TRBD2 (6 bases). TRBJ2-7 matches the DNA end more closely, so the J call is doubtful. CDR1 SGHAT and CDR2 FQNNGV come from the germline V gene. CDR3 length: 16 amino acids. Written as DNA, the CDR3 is TGTGCCAGCAGCGAGAATAGGTGGACTATCGACTACGAGCAGTACTTC. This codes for CASSENRWTIDYEQYF.

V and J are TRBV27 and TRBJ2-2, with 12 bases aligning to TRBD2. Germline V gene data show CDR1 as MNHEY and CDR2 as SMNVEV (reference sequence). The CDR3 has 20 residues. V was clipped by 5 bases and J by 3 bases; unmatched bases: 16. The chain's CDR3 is CASSQLAGGDDRLYTGELFF. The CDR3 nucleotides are TGTGCCAGCAGTCAACTAGCGGGAGGTGACGATCGCCTATACACCGGGGAGCTGTTTTTT.

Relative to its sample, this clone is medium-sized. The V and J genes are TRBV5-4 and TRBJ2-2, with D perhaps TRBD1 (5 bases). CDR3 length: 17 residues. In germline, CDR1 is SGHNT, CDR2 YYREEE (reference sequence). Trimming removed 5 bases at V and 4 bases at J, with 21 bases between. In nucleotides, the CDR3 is TGTGCCAGCAGAGACAGTGCGTGGGGATTGGGCACCGGGGAGCTGTTTTTT. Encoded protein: CASRDSAWGLGTGELFF.

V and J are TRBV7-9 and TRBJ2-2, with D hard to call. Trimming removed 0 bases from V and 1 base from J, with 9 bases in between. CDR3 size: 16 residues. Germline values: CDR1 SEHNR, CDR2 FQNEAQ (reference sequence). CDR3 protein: CASSLARAQNTGELFF. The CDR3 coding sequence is TGTGCCAGCAGCTTAGCGCGAGCGCAGAACACCGGGGAGCTGTTTTTT.

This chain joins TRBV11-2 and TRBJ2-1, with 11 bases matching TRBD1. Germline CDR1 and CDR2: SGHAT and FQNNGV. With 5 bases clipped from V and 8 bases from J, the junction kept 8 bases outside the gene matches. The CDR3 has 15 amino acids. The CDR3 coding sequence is TGTGCCAGCAGCCTCGGGACAGGGGGTTTGGATGAGCAGTTCTTC. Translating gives CASSLGTGGLDEQFF.

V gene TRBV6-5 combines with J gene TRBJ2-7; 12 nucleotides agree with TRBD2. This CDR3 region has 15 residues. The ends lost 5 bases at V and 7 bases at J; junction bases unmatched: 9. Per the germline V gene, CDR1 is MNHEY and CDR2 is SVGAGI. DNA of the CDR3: TGTGCCAGCAGTCGACCGACTAGCGGGAGAGGTGAGCAGTACTTC. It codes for CASSRPTSGRGEQYF.

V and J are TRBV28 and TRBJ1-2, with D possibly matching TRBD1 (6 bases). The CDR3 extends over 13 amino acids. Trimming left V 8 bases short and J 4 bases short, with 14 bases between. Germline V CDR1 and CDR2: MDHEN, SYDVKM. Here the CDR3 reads CASSGQWTYGYTF. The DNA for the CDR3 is TGTGCCAGCTCTGGACAGTGGACCTATGGCTACACCTTC.

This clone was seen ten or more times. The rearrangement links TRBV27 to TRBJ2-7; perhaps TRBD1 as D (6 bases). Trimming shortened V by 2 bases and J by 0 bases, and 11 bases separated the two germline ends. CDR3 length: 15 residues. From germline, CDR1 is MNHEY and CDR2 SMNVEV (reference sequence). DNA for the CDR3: TGTGCCAGCAGTTTAAGGCAGGGGAGCTCCTACGAGCAGTACTTC. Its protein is CASSLRQGSSYEQYF.

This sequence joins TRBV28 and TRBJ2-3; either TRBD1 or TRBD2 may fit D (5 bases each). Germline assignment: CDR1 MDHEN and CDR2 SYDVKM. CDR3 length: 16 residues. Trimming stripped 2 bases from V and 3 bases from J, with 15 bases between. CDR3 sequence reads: CASSLIQGGGTDTQYF. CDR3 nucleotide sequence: TGTGCCAGCAGTTTAATCCAGGGTGGAGGAACAGATACGCAGTATTTT.